These 10 T cell receptor beta chains originate from one sample sequenced in a study of cytomegalovirus exposure and HLA in healthy donors. The PCR made use of 60 Vbeta and 13 Jbeta primers. This table comes from immunoSEQ multiplex PCR, and its TCRdb copy is limited to in-frame clones, with some not included. The sample shows more than 200,000 clones, and around 0.95% sits with its ten largest clones. The sequencing sample was made of PBMCs. The origin of the receptors is a young woman in good health and CMV-seropositive.

Concerning this clone: Other DNA sequences of this sample code for an identical CDR3. The V call is TRBV20-1, the J call TRBJ2-1; maybe TRBD2 (5 bases). The CDR3 covers 11 residues. The germline CDR1 and CDR2 sequences are DFQATT and SNEGSKA (reference sequence). Trimming removed 2 bases at V and 9 bases at J, with 8 bases between. The CDR3 loop reads CSARIAGEQFF. CDR3 DNA sequence: TGCAGTGCTAGAATCGCGGGTGAGCAGTTCTTC.

The V gene is TRBV28, the J gene TRBJ2-5; 8 bases are a match to TRBD2. The CDR3 runs 15 residues. The V gene's germline CDR1 is MDHEN and CDR2 SYDVKM. V was clipped by 5 bases and J by 5 bases; unmatched bases: 10. CDR3 nucleotides: TGTGCCAGCAGTACCGGGCGGGGGGCCGGGGAGACCCAGTACTTC. Translated, it gives CASSTGRGAGETQYF.

V gene TRBV15 combines with J gene TRBJ2-5; 15 nucleotides match TRBD2. The CDR3 covers 17 residues. Per the germline V gene, CDR1 is LNHNV and CDR2 is YYDKDF (reference sequence). V shed 1 base, J shed 5 bases, and the junction held 5 bases outside the gene matches. For the CDR3, the DNA is TGTGCCACCAGCAGAGGAGGACTAGCGGGGGGGCAGGAGACCCAGTACTTC. Translating it yields CATSRGGLAGGQETQYF.

The genes are TRBV4-1 and TRBJ2-1; weak D call: TRBD1 (5 bases). CDR1 MGHRA and CDR2 YSYEKL come from the germline V gene. CDR3 size: 13 residues. V gave up 0 bases and J gave up 13 bases, with 13 bases separating them. The CDR3 DNA follows: TGCGCCAGCAGCCAAGATACAGGACCCGAACAGTTCTTC. Its protein product is CASSQDTGPEQFF.

The CDR3 is CASSLFSGGSNQPQHF. The CDR3 nucleotides are TGTGCCAGCAGCTTATTCTCAGGGGGAAGCAATCAGCCCCAGCATTTT. This chain links TRBV7-2 with TRBJ1-5, with TRBD1 identical over 7 bases. Trimming removed 2 bases from V and 1 base from J; junction bases left unmatched: 5. The CDR3 contains 16 residues. The germline V gene has CDR1 SGHTA and CDR2 FQGNSA.

The chain combines TRBV2 with TRBJ1-2; D may be TRBD1 (5 bases). V was cut by 5 bases and J by 6 bases, with 16 bases left in between. The germline CDR1 and CDR2 sequences are SNHLY and FYNNEI. The CDR3 is 14 residues long. The CDR3 protein is CASSQVSGTNGYTF. DNA for the CDR3: TGTGCCAGCAGTCAGGTATCGGGGACTAATGGCTACACCTTC.

The rearrangement uses TRBV20-1 and TRBJ1-1; D unclear. The germline V gene has CDR1 DFQATT and CDR2 SNEGSKA (reference sequence). V was shortened by 8 bases and J by 10 bases, with 17 bases between the two germline ends. The length of the CDR3 is 11 residues. CDR3 amino acids: CSSAGPAVAFF. The CDR3 nucleotides are TGCAGTTCCGCCGGTCCCGCGGTAGCTTTCTTT.

The genes are TRBV6-6 and TRBJ2-1; no clear D gene. Germline CDR1 MNHNY, CDR2 SVGAGI (reference sequence). V lost 5 bases, J lost 7 bases, and 9 bases lay in between. The CDR3 is 12 amino acids. The CDR3 DNA sequence: TGTGCCAGCAGTCCAATACTAAATGAGCAGTTCTTC. It codes for CASSPILNEQFF.

This chain uses TRBV18 with TRBJ1-1; 8 nucleotides align to TRBD1. Trimming removed 0 bases from V and 5 bases from J; junction bases left unmatched: 5. The germline V gene encodes CDR1 KGHSH and CDR2 LQKENI. The CDR3 sequence is 15 residues long. CDR3 residues: CASSPPQGARTEAFF. The CDR3 DNA reads TGTGCCAGCTCACCACCCCAGGGGGCGCGTACTGAAGCTTTCTTT.

The J gene is TRBJ2-5, the V gene TRBV19, with TRBD1 matching 10 bases. Germline-derived CDR1 and CDR2 are LNHDA and SQIVND (reference sequence). Trimming took 0 bases from V and 5 from J; bases not matched to a gene: 0. The CDR3 sequence is 14 residues long. DNA for the CDR3: TGTGCCAGTAGTATAGAGGACAGGGGGGAGACCCAGTACTTC. Amino acid sequence: CASSIEDRGETQYF.